This T cell receptor beta chain was identified in a study of T-cell reconstitution after alpha-beta-depleted transplantation in children. Many counts were recorded for this clonotype. Unique molecular identifiers tagged the TCRbeta library. MiXCR, applied by TCRdb to the PCR reads, yields one record per CDR3 protein. Of more than 85,000 distinct CDR3 sequences in the sample, 6% are singletons; the top ten hold roughly 5.5%. The CDR3 sequence is 17 residues long. V lost 3 bases to trimming and J lost 3 bases; unmatched junction nucleotides: 7. Germline V gene data show CDR1 as SGHTA and CDR2 as FQGNSA.

The input for sequencing was PBMCs, mostly from graft donor cells, taken 60 days after TCRalphabeta/CD19-depleted stem cell transplant. This TCR came from a female patient aged 2-9 years who had a stem cell transplant for Fanconi anemia, so the T cells may come from the graft donor. The chain combines TRBV7-2 with TRBJ1-5, with 11 bases aligning to TRBD1. CDR3 in DNA: TGTGCCAGCAGCTTCCAAGGGACAGGGGGTAACAATCAGCCCCAGCATTTT. As protein: CASSFQGTGGNNQPQHF.